These 4 T cell receptor beta chains share one sample of origin, sequenced in a study of Ad26.COV2.S vaccination and SARS-CoV-2 variants. Stated treatment: some 20 received Ad26.COV2.S at low or high dose, single or two shots; about 5 received placebo; per-sample allocation not given. It was on day 63 after the first vaccine or placebo injection that samples were taken. TCRdb keeps only in-frame clones here, not all; method: immunoSEQ multiplex PCR. The table lists some 300,000 clones, roughly 80% of them singletons, with approximately 2.2% in the top ten. This material consisted of peripheral blood, taken in a trial of Ad26.COV2.S vaccine versus placebo. The receptors were sampled from a person aged 18 to 59 who received the Ad26.COV2.S COVID-19 vaccine or a placebo.

The genes are TRBV12-5 and TRBJ1-1; no clear D gene. V was shortened by 0 bases and J by 2 bases, with 10 bases between the two germline ends. Germline CDR1 LGHNT, CDR2 FRNRAP. The CDR3 loop spans 15 amino acids. CDR3: CASGLVQSANTEAFF. The CDR3 DNA reads TGTGCTAGTGGTTTGGTACAATCAGCCAACACTGAAGCTTTCTTT.

This clone occurred once. The CDR3 DNA follows: TGTGCCAGCAGCTTGGAATCGGTTTGGACAGGGGAGAGGACTGAAGCTTTCTTT. Encoded protein: CASSLESVWTGERTEAFF. This chain connects TRBV11-2 to TRBJ1-1; 9 nucleotides agree with TRBD1. The CDR3 extends over 18 amino acids. The V gene end was trimmed by 3 bases and the J gene end by 5 bases; junction bases not matched to a gene: 16. Per germline, CDR1 SGHAT and CDR2 FQNNGV.

The chain combines TRBV9 with TRBJ1-5; TRBD1 is a possible D gene (5 bases). The CDR3 spans 12 residues. The ends were cut back, 3 bases at V and 9 bases at J, with 10 bases in the middle. The V gene's germline CDR1 is SGDLS and CDR2 YYNGEE. CDR3 in DNA: TGTGCCAGCAGCGGTGGGGGGAGGCCCCAGCATTTT. This codes for CASSGGGRPQHF.

The chain uses TRBV11-2 and TRBJ2-1; no clear D. The CDR3 contains 12 residues. Trimming took off 7 bases at V and 6 bases at J, with 10 bases between the two ends. Germline loops: CDR1 SGHAT, CDR2 FQNNGV. CDR3 residues: CASTHPSNEQFF. Here the CDR3 DNA reads TGTGCCAGCACCCACCCGTCCAATGAGCAGTTCTTC.